The clone carrying this T cell receptor beta chain has only one observation. The sample belongs to a study of blood T cell repertoires in COVID-19. Study-level information: Collection of acute and convalescent COVID-19 samples took place in the United States, Italy and Spain. In each case, the material was cDNA or gDNA derived from T cells, B-cell-depleted T cells, or PBMCs.

In the original workflow: Amplification of reference gene primers provided the estimated nucleated cell counts. Generated by immunoSEQ multiplex PCR, the TCRdb table keeps only in-frame clones and is missing some. The DNA gave D and trimming, while V, J and clone size come from that table. Of 120,000 to 150,000 clones listed, 88% were seen once; the top ten hold 2.3%. The germline CDR1 and CDR2 sequences are SGHNT and YYREEE (reference sequence). Trimming pared 4 bases from V and 2 bases from J, leaving 15 bases between. The length of the CDR3 is 15 residues. V is TRBV5-4 and J is TRBJ1-1; D might be TRBD1 (6 bases). Sequencing was done on a sample of peripheral blood. The receptor's source is a human donor in a cohort sampled during active COVID-19. CDR3 amino acids: CASSPGLGHNTEAFF. In DNA, the CDR3 is TGTGCCAGCAGCCCTGGACTGGGACACAACACTGAAGCTTTCTTT. The full variable domain, rest sourced from reference TRBV5-4 and TRBJ1-1, is ETGVTQSPTHLIKTRGQQVTLRCSSQSGHNTVSWYQQALGQGPQFIFQYYREEENGRGNFPPRFSGLQFPNYSSELNVNALELDDSALYLCASSPGLGHNTEAFFGQGTRLTVV.